Following are 22 T cell receptor beta chains from one sample sequenced in a study of T cells in localized non-small cell lung cancer. Assay used: immunoSEQ multiplex PCR; TCRdb lists only in-frame clones, some missing. The sample carries about 48,000 clones, roughly 80% recorded once. Here the sequenced sample was peripheral blood, taken before any cancer treatment. The receptors were sampled from a man between 40 and 75 years old with stage I squamous cell lung carcinoma.

The CDR3 here is CATQRVSNTEAFF. As DNA, the CDR3 is TGTGCCACCCAGAGGGTTTCGAACACTGAAGCTTTCTTT. The chain links TRBV15 to TRBJ1-1; D is uncertain. Trimming left V 8 bases short and J 1 base short, with 11 bases between. This CDR3 is 13 amino acids long. The V gene's germline CDR1 is LNHNV and CDR2 YYDKDF (reference sequence).

Here the CDR3 reads CASSLSENTEAFF. The CDR3 bases are TGTGCCAGCAGCTTGTCCGAGAACACTGAAGCTTTCTTT. The gene calls are TRBV5-4 and TRBJ1-1; D gene ambiguous. Germline CDR1 SGHNT, CDR2 YYREEE (reference sequence). Trimming took 1 base from V and 1 from J, leaving 5 bases between them. This CDR3 spans 13 amino acids. Filled out from reference TRBV5-4 and TRBJ1-1, the complete variable domain reads ETGVTQSPTHLIKTRGQQVTLRCSSQSGHNTVSWYQQALGQGPQFIFQYYREEENGRGNFPPRFSGLQFPNYSSELNVNALELDDSALYLCASSLSENTEAFFGQGTRLTVV.

This chain uses TRBV6-5 with TRBJ2-5; D is tentatively TRBD1 or TRBD2 (5 bases each). V lost 2 bases and J lost 4, with 14 bases in between. Per germline, CDR1 MNHEY and CDR2 SVGAGI. This CDR3 is 15 amino acids long. The CDR3 DNA reads TGTGCCAGCAGTTACGGTAGGGGAGCGAGAGAGACCCAGTACTTC. It codes for CASSYGRGARETQYF.

As to this clone: The DNA is omitted, as the CDR3 cannot be located on it reliably, and the CDR3 follows TCRdb's listing. J is TRBJ2-2 and V is TRBV30; the table names TRBD2, a call not compared with the DNA. A total of 20 residues make up the CDR3, ends included. The germline V gene encodes CDR1 GTSNPN and CDR2 SVGIG (reference sequence). CDR3 amino acids: CAWSVGGGPYPPLVGRGAVF.

This chain connects TRBV10-3 to TRBJ2-4; D is perhaps TRBD1 (6 bases). The V end was cut by 3 bases, the J end by 6 bases, with 9 bases between. The CDR3 extends over 13 amino acids. Germline V CDR1 and CDR2: ENHRY, SYGVKD. CDR3 region: CAISEGTINIQYF. DNA of the CDR3: TGTGCCATCAGTGAAGGGACAATAAACATTCAGTACTTC.

The V gene is TRBV15, the J gene TRBJ1-6, with D perhaps TRBD1 (6 bases). Germline assignment: CDR1 LNHNV and CDR2 YYDKDF (reference sequence). The CDR3 has 13 residues. The V gene lost 0 bases and the J gene lost 13 bases, with 10 bases spanning the gap. DNA of the CDR3: TGTGCCACCAGCAGAGATAGGGGGTATCCCCTCCACTTT. Amino acid sequence: CATSRDRGYPLHF.

The chain employs TRBV18 and TRBJ1-1; 7 bases are a match to TRBD1. Germline loops: CDR1 KGHSH, CDR2 LQKENI. This CDR3 is built from 13 residues. Trimming cost V 9 bases and J 3 bases; bases outside gene matches: 7. CDR3 DNA: TGTGCCAGTCAGGGGGTTAGGGACACTGAAGCTTTCTTT. Protein product: CASQGVRDTEAFF.

The V and J genes are TRBV7-9 and TRBJ1-4; 7 bases map to TRBD1. Losses at the gene ends were 8 bases for V and 6 bases for J; bases not matched to a gene: 3. The CDR3 covers 12 residues. CDR1 is SEHNR, CDR2 FQNEAQ, per germline (reference sequence). CDR3 sequence: CASQGGDEKLFF. CDR3 DNA: TGTGCCAGCCAGGGGGGCGATGAAAAACTGTTTTTT. The full variable domain, completed using reference TRBV7-9 and TRBJ1-4, is DTGVSQNPRHKITKRGQNVTFRCDPISEHNRLYWYRQTLGQGPEFLTYFQNEAQLEKSRLLSDRFSAERPKGSFSTLEIQRTEQGDSAMYLCASQGGDEKLFFGSGTQLSVL.

This chain uses TRBV28 with TRBJ1-1, with a weak D call TRBD1 (5 bases). Per the germline V gene, CDR1 is MDHEN and CDR2 is SYDVKM. The CDR3 totals 11 residues. The germline V and J ends were trimmed by 7 bases and 11 bases, with 14 bases remaining between them. CDR3 sequence reads: CASTLREVAFF. CDR3 bases: TGTGCCAGCACCCTCAGGGAGGTCGCTTTCTTT.

J is TRBJ2-3 and V is TRBV30; D is ambiguous. The CDR3 totals 13 residues. V was cut by 7 bases and J by 0 bases, with 11 bases left in between. Germline V gene data show CDR1 as GTSNPN and CDR2 as SVGIG (reference sequence). DNA of the CDR3: TGTGCCTCACACCAGAAAAGCACAGATACGCAGTATTTT. Its protein is CASHQKSTDTQYF. Using reference TRBV30 and TRBJ2-3 for the parts outside the CDR3, the full variable domain is SQTIHQWPATLVQPVGSPLSLECTVEGTSNPNLYWYRQAAGRGLQLLFYSVGIGQISSEVPQNLSASRPQDRQFILSSKKLLLSDSGFYLCASHQKSTDTQYFGPGTRLTVL.

This chain connects TRBV7-6 to TRBJ1-5; no firm D call. This CDR3 comprises 12 residues. Germline V gene sequence: CDR1 SGHVS, CDR2 FNYEAQ. V shed 4 bases and J shed 2 bases, with 3 bases lying between them. The CDR3 reads CASSSGNQPQHF. The DNA of the CDR3 is TGTGCCAGCAGCTCTGGCAATCAGCCCCAGCATTTT. Complete variable domain (other parts from reference TRBV7-6 and TRBJ1-5): GAGVSQSPRYKVTKRGQDVALRCDPISGHVSLYWYRQALGQGPEFLTYFNYEAQQDKSGLPNDRFSAERPEGSISTLTIQRTEQRDSAMYRCASSSGNQPQHFGDGTRLSIL.

The chain couples TRBV19 to TRBJ2-7, with 7 nucleotides matching TRBD1. The length of the CDR3 is 12 residues. The germline CDR1 and CDR2 sequences are LNHDA and SQIVND (reference sequence). The V gene end was trimmed by 3 bases and the J gene end by 4 bases; junction bases not matched to a gene: 0. In nucleotides, the CDR3 is TGTGCCAGTAGTATCAGGGGGTACGAGCAGTACTTC. As protein: CASSIRGYEQYF.

The chain is built from TRBV27 and TRBJ2-7; 13 nucleotides align to TRBD2. This CDR3 contains 15 residues. V gave up 7 bases and J gave up 3 bases; unmatched junction bases: 6. Germline assignment: CDR1 MNHEY and CDR2 SMNVEV (reference sequence). The CDR3: CASTPRLAGGYEQYF. CDR3 nucleotides: TGTGCCAGCACCCCTCGACTAGCGGGGGGCTACGAGCAGTACTTC.

The chain employs TRBV29-1 and TRBJ2-7; D is possibly TRBD2 (5 bases). Germline V lookup: CDR1 SQVTM, CDR2 ANQGSEA. The V and J ends lost 5 bases and 6 bases respectively, with 17 bases between them. The CDR3 is made up of 13 amino acids. The CDR3 nucleotides are TGCAGCGTTAAAGCCGTCCTTGAGGGCGAGCAGTACTTC. It specifies CSVKAVLEGEQYF.

In DNA, the CDR3 is TGTGCCAGCAGTACGGGGTTCCGCGAGCAGTACTTC. As protein: CASSTGFREQYF. The J gene is TRBJ2-7, the V gene TRBV27, with D possibly matching TRBD2 (5 bases). This CDR3 has 12 residues. Between the trimmed V and J ends, which lost 5 bases and 6 bases, there was a span of 11 bases. Germline V gives CDR1 MNHEY, CDR2 SMNVEV (reference sequence).

In DNA form, the CDR3 reads TGTGCCATCAGTAGAAGGGGGGATCAAGAGACCCAGTACTTC. This gives the protein CAISRRGDQETQYF. The rearrangement links TRBV10-3 to TRBJ2-5; TRBD1 or TRBD2 may be the D gene (6 bases each). The CDR3 spans 14 residues. Trimming pared 5 bases from V and 2 bases from J, leaving 12 bases between. Germline loops: CDR1 ENHRY, CDR2 SYGVKD.

The J gene is TRBJ1-1, the V gene TRBV2, with 8 bases aligning to TRBD1. The CDR3 contains 13 residues. The germline V gene encodes CDR1 SNHLY and CDR2 FYNNEI. With V trimmed by 6 bases and J by 4 bases, 4 bases remained unmatched. The CDR3: CASRSGGITEAFF. The CDR3 DNA reads as TGTGCCAGCAGATCAGGGGGCATCACTGAAGCTTTCTTT.

The V call is TRBV5-4, the J call TRBJ2-5; 8 bases are shared with TRBD2. V lost 4 bases, J lost 1 base, and 9 bases stayed unmatched. Germline V gene data show CDR1 as SGHNT and CDR2 as YYREEE (reference sequence). This CDR3 spans 16 amino acids. The CDR3 loop is CASSLVSGGFQETQYF. In DNA, the CDR3 is TGTGCCAGCAGCCTAGTAAGCGGGGGATTCCAAGAGACCCAGTACTTC.

The chain employs TRBV27 and TRBJ1-1; D call uncertain. Trimming shortened V by 3 bases and J by 8 bases, and 13 bases separated the two germline ends. Germline V CDR1 and CDR2: MNHEY, SMNVEV (reference sequence). The CDR3 is 13 amino acids. The CDR3 sequence is CASSFTIQMEAFF. The CDR3 DNA follows: TGTGCCAGCAGTTTTACCATACAAATGGAAGCTTTCTTT.

The chain joins TRBV5-1 to TRBJ2-7; D might be TRBD2 (6 bases). Germline V gives CDR1 SGHRS, CDR2 YFSETQ. The CDR3 spans 18 residues. The V and J ends lost 0 bases and 0 bases respectively, with 19 bases between them. CDR3: CASSLAGTSYGGSYEQYF. For the CDR3, the DNA is TGCGCCAGCAGCTTGGCCGGGACGTCATACGGGGGCTCCTACGAGCAGTACTTC.

The CDR3 region has the DNA TGTGCCAGCAGCTTTATGCTCCCCGCAACTAATGAAAAACTGTTTTTT. This translates into CASSFMLPATNEKLFF. The V call is TRBV5-6, the J call TRBJ1-4; D not certain. The germline gives CDR1 SGHDT, CDR2 YYEEEE. CDR3 length: 16 amino acids. V dropped 2 bases and J dropped 0 bases, with 11 bases sitting between them. Using reference TRBV5-6 and TRBJ1-4 for the parts outside the CDR3, the full variable domain is DAGVTQSPTHLIKTRGQQVTLRCSPKSGHDTVSWYQQALGQGPQFIFQYYEEEERQRGNFPDRFSGHQFPNYSSELNVNALLLGDSALYLCASSFMLPATNEKLFFGSGTQLSVL.

CDR3 loop: CASSLNVGGPTEAFF. Written as DNA, the CDR3 is TGTGCCAGCAGCCTGAATGTCGGGGGTCCCACTGAAGCTTTCTTT. The rearrangement uses TRBV11-2 and TRBJ1-1, with TRBD1 as a possible D gene (5 bases). This CDR3 comprises 15 residues. Between the trimmed V and J ends, which lost 5 bases and 4 bases, there was a span of 17 bases. The V gene's germline CDR1 is SGHAT and CDR2 FQNNGV.